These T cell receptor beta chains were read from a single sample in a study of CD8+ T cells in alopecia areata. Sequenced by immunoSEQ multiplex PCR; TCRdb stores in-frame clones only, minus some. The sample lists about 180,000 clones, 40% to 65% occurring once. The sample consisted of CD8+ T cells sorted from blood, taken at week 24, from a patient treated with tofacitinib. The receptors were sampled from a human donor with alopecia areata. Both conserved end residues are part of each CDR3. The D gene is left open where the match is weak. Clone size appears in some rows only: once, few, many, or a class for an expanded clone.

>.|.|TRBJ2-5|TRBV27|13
TGTGCCAGCAGTTCCATGGGGGAAGAGACCCAGTACTTC
CASSSMGEETQYF
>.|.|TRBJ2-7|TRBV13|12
TGTGCCAGCAGCTCCCGGGAGTACGAGCAGTACTTC
CASSSREYEQYF
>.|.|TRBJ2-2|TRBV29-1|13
TGCAGCGTTGTTATCAGGGACACCGGGGAGCTGTTTTTT
CSVVIRDTGELFF
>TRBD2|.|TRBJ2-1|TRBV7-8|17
TGTGCCAGCAGACCCCGACTAGCGGGGTCGCTCCACAATGAGCAGTTCTTC
CASRPRLAGSLHNEQFF
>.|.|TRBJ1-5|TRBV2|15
TGTGCCAGCACCCTTGACGGGGAAGGCAATCAGCCCCAGCATTTT
CASTLDGEGNQPQHF
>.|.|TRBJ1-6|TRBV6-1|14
TGTGCCAGCAGTGAAGGGACATGGAATTCACCCCTCCACTTT
CASSEGTWNSPLHF
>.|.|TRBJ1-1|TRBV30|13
TGTGCCTGGAGTGACGGGGGGAGGACTGAAGCTTTCTTT
CAWSDGGRTEAFF
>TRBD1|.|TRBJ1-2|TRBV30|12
TGTGCCTGGCGGCAGGGGGTTCGTGGCTACACCTTC
CAWRQGVRGYTF
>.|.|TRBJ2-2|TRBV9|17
TGTGCCAGCAGCGCTACCCTCGGGACTGAGAACACCGGGGAGCTGTTTTTT
CASSATLGTENTGELFF
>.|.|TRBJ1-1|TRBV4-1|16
TGCGCCAGCAGTCGAGAATTCCCGGGGGCGAACACTGAAGCTTTCTTT
CASSREFPGANTEAFF
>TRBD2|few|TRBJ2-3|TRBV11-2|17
TGTGCCAGCAGCTCCCTCGATAGCGGGGACAGCACAGATACGCAGTATTTT
CASSSLDSGDSTDTQYF
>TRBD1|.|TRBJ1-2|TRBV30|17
TGTGCCTGGAGCAGCCGGGACAGGGGACCCTGGAACTATGGCTACACCTTC
CAWSSRDRGPWNYGYTF
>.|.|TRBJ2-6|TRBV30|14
TGTGCCTGGAGTGAAGACTCTGGGGCCAACGTCCTGACTTTC
CAWSEDSGANVLTF
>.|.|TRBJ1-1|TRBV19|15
TGTGCCAGTAGTCACCAGGGTAATGTGAACACTGAAGCTTTCTTT
CASSHQGNVNTEAFF
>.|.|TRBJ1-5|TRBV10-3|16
TGTGCCATCGAAACCCAGGGTTTAGAGAGCAATCAGCCCCAGCATTTT
CAIETQGLESNQPQHF
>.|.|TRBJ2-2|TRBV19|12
TGTGCCAGTAGTCCGGGTGCCGGGGAGCTGTTTTTT
CASSPGAGELFF
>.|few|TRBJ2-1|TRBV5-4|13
TGTGCCAGCAGCCCGGACGCAAACGGGCGGGAGTTCTTC
CASSPDANGREFF
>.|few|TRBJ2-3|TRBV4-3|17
TGCGCCAGCAGCCTGGGGGGGCCAGGCCAAGAGGAAGATACGCAGTATTTT
CASSLGGPGQEEDTQYF
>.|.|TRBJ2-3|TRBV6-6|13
TGTGCCAGCAGTTTTAACAGGGCCAAGGCGCAGTATTTT
CASSFNRAKAQYF
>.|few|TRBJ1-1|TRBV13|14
TGTGCCAGCAGCCAACGCCGTCGTTACACTGAAGCTTTCTTT
CASSQRRRYTEAFF
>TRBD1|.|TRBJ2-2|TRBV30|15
TGTGCCTGCCGGGACAGGGTAGACAAGGCCGGGGAGCTGTTTTTT
CACRDRVDKAGELFF
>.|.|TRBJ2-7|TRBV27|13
TGTGCCAGTTCGCGCCCGAATGCCTACGAGCAGTACTTC
CASSRPNAYEQYF
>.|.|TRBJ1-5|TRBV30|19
TGTGCCTGGAGTGTACCTCCTTTCAGCGAGTTATATAGCAATCAGCCCCAGCATTTT
CAWSVPPFSELYSNQPQHF
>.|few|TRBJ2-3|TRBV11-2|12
TGTGCCAGCAGCGTAGGGGCAGATACGCAGTATTTT
CASSVGADTQYF
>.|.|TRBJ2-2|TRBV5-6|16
TGTGCCAGCAGCTTATTAGGACCAACGAACACCGGGGAGCTGTTTTTT
CASSLLGPTNTGELFF
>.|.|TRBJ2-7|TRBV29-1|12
TGCAGCGTTGTACAGGGACCCTACGAGCAGTACTTC
CSVVQGPYEQYF
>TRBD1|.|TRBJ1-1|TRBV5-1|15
TGCGCCAGCAGGATCACAGGGGAAAGGAACACTGAAGCTTTCTTT
CASRITGERNTEAFF
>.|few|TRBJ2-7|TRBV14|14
TGTGCCAGCAGCCACTTCGCAGGGTCCGACGAGCAGTACTTC
CASSHFAGSDEQYF
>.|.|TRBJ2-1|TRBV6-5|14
TGTGCCAGCAGTTTAGGGGGGCCCTACAATGAGCAGTTCTTC
CASSLGGPYNEQFF
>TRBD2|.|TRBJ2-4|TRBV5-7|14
TGTGCCAGCAGCTTGAGGACGGGGAGGGACATTCAGTACTTC
CASSLRTGRDIQYF